The present T cell receptor beta chain was sequenced within a study of shared clonotypes between healthy human individuals. The CDR3 has 16 residues. Per germline, CDR1 MNHEY and CDR2 SMNVEV (reference sequence). With V trimmed by 6 bases and J by 6 bases, 8 bases remained unmatched. The table came from immunoSEQ multiplex PCR; TCRdb's copy has only in-frame clones and leaves some out. Of some 600,000 clones in the sample, about 96% were seen once. Positively selected for CCR7, the CD45RO-negative cells used as naive CD8 cells excluded terminally differentiated effector memory CD45RA+ cells. Study donors comprised healthy, HIV-negative adults devoid of recent acute infection or vaccination.

This TCR derives from a woman aged 25 to 39 in good health. V and J are TRBV27 and TRBJ2-1, with 13 bases aligning to TRBD2. Sequences were obtained from naive CD8+ T cells sorted from blood. CDR3 region: CASSPGTSGRANEQFF. CDR3 sequence (DNA): TGTGCCAGCAGCCCCGGAACTAGCGGGAGGGCCAATGAGCAGTTCTTC.